This passage covers 30 T cell receptor beta chains from one sample sequenced in a study of blood T cell repertoires in COVID-19. Clones were read by immunoSEQ multiplex PCR, and TCRdb kept only the in-frame ones, dropping some. The data show roughly 360,000 clones, roughly 87% seen once. Sequenced: PBMCs or T cells enriched from blood (not recorded which). Every receptor here comes from a woman between 45 and 60 years old who had recovered from COVID-19.

This clone was counted only a few times. V is TRBV6-1 and J is TRBJ2-6, with 12 bases aligning to TRBD2. The CDR3 is 18 amino acids. J gave up 0 bases and V 3 bases, and 3 bases lay outside the gene matches. Germline V lookup: CDR1 MNHNS, CDR2 SASEGT. The DNA of the CDR3 is TGTGCCAGCAGTGAGTGGACTAGCGGGGTCTCTGGGGCCAACGTCCTGACTTTC. Its translation: CASSEWTSGVSGANVLTF.

V and J are TRBV30 and TRBJ2-7; D call uncertain. V was shortened by 2 bases and J by 6 bases, with 11 bases between the two germline ends. The CDR3 consists of 12 residues. Germline loops: CDR1 GTSNPN, CDR2 SVGIG (reference sequence). CDR3 region: CAWSQTGGEQYF. The CDR3 coding sequence is TGTGCCTGGAGTCAAACCGGTGGCGAGCAGTACTTC.

This chain links TRBV5-1 with TRBJ1-1; TRBD1 matches at 12 bases. With 2 bases clipped from V and 5 bases from J, the junction kept 7 bases outside the gene matches. CDR3 length: 16 amino acids. Germline V gives CDR1 SGHRS, CDR2 YFSETQ. In DNA form, the CDR3 reads TGCGCCAGCAGCTTTACCGGGACAGGGGGCAGAACTGAAGCTTTCTTT. Its translation: CASSFTGTGGRTEAFF.

The chain couples TRBV4-2 to TRBJ2-1; 9 bases are shared with TRBD2. The junction had 27 bases not matched to a gene; V was cut back by 4 bases and J by 5 bases. Germline-derived CDR1 and CDR2 are LGHNA and YNFKEQ. This CDR3 spans 22 amino acids. The CDR3 loop is CASSPRPWTSVPGWATNNEQFF. CDR3 bases: TGTGCCAGCAGCCCGCGTCCCTGGACTAGCGTCCCGGGATGGGCGACGAACAATGAGCAGTTCTTC.

CDR3 in DNA: TGCGCCAGCAGCTCCGGACTAGCGGGAGGCAACTACAATGAGCAGTTCTTC. This translates into CASSSGLAGGNYNEQFF. The chain joins TRBV5-1 to TRBJ2-1; 14 bases agree with TRBD2. The CDR3 covers 17 residues. Per the germline V gene, CDR1 is SGHRS and CDR2 is YFSETQ. V lost 3 bases, J lost 3 bases, and 5 bases stayed unmatched.

In its sample, this clone was seen a few times. The chain recombines TRBV7-2 with TRBJ1-2, with TRBD1 identical over 7 bases. V was pared by 1 base and J by 4 bases, with 6 bases of the junction left unmatched. The CDR3 has 15 amino acids. CDR1 and CDR2 from the germline V gene are SGHTA and FQGNSA. Written as DNA, the CDR3 is TGTGCCAGCAGCTTAGTTAAGACAGGGCGCTATGGCTACACCTTC. Translated, it gives CASSLVKTGRYGYTF. Combining the CDR3 with reference TRBV7-2 and TRBJ1-2 gives the whole variable domain GAGVSQSPSNKVTEKGKDVELRCDPISGHTALYWYRQSLGQGLEFLIYFQGNSAPDKSGLPSDRFSAERTGGSVSTLTIQRTQQEDSAVYLCASSLVKTGRYGYTFGSGTRLTVV.

The chain links TRBV3-1 (or the pseudogene TRBV3-2) to TRBJ1-1; D uncertain. Between the trimmed V and J ends, which lost 3 bases and 8 bases, there was a span of 7 bases. Germline V gives CDR1 LGHDT, CDR2 YNNKEL (reference sequence). CDR3 length equals 11 residues. The CDR3 is CASSQGREAFF. CDR3 sequence (DNA): TGTGCCAGCAGCCAGGGCAGGGAAGCTTTCTTT.

The CDR3 DNA reads as TGTGCCAGCTCACCACTCCAAGGGGGGGAGTATGGCTACACCTTC. It yields the protein CASSPLQGGEYGYTF. This sequence joins TRBV18 and TRBJ1-2, with D maybe TRBD1 (6 bases). Trimming removed 1 base from V and 5 bases from J, with 14 bases in between. Per the germline V gene, CDR1 is KGHSH and CDR2 is LQKENI. CDR3 length: 15 amino acids.

This chain uses TRBV5-1 with TRBJ1-1, with 7 bases fitting TRBD1. The CDR3 is 13 amino acids. J lost 7 bases, V lost 4 bases, and 7 bases had no gene match. Per germline, CDR1 SGHRS and CDR2 YFSETQ. As DNA, the CDR3 is TGCGCCAGCAGCCCAGACAGGGTAGATGAAGCTTTCTTT. It translates to CASSPDRVDEAFF. Based on the CDR3 plus reference TRBV5-1 and TRBJ1-1, the full variable domain is KAGVTQTPRYLIKTRGQQVTLSCSPISGHRSVSWYQQTPGQGLQFLFEYFSETQRNKGNFPGRFSGRQFSNSRSEMNVSTLELGDSALYLCASSPDRVDEAFFGQGTRLTVV.

The V and J genes are TRBV6-5 and TRBJ1-3; possibly TRBD1 for D (6 bases). This CDR3 spans 13 amino acids. The germline CDR1 and CDR2 sequences are MNHEY and SVGAGI. Trimming removed 4 bases at V and 5 bases at J, with 9 bases between. CDR3 in DNA: TGTGCCAGCAGTTCCGGGGGGCGAAACACCATATATTTT. Translated, it gives CASSSGGRNTIYF.

The chain combines TRBV5-6 with TRBJ2-1; 8 positions agree with TRBD1. Germline lookup yields CDR1 SGHDT and CDR2 YYEEEE. CDR3 length: 14 residues. After removal of 7 bases from V and 8 bases from J, the junction contained 11 bases not matched to a gene. CDR3 sequence reads: CASGLGQVSYEQFF. The CDR3 nucleotides are TGTGCCAGCGGACTGGGACAGGTGAGCTATGAGCAGTTCTTC.

This chain links TRBV19 with TRBJ2-2, with 9 positions matching TRBD1. CDR1 is LNHDA and CDR2 is SQIVND in the germline V gene (reference sequence). J gave up 1 base and V 4 bases, and 1 base lay outside the gene matches. The CDR3 extends over 15 amino acids. The CDR3, as DNA: TGTGCCAGTAGTACGGGACAGGGGAACACCGGGGAGCTGTTTTTT. Protein: CASSTGQGNTGELFF. The full variable domain, completed using reference TRBV19 and TRBJ2-2, is DGGITQSPKYLFRKEGQNVTLSCEQNLNHDAMYWYRQDPGQGLRLIYYSQIVNDFQKGDIAEGYSVSREKKESFPLTVTSAQKNPTAFYLCASSTGQGNTGELFFGEGSRLTVL.

The chain has TRBV7-2 and TRBJ1-2; the match to TRBD1 covers 9 bases. From germline, CDR1 is SGHTA and CDR2 FQGNSA. This CDR3 is 15 amino acids long. Trimming took 1 base from V and 5 from J; bases not matched to a gene: 5. The CDR3 DNA is TGTGCCAGCAGCTTAGAAACAGGGGGCGCTTATGGCTACACCTTC. Protein product: CASSLETGGAYGYTF.

The chain is built from TRBV3-1 (or the pseudogene TRBV3-2) and TRBJ2-1; 9 bases are a match to TRBD2. Germline V CDR1 and CDR2: LGHDT, YNNKEL (reference sequence). The CDR3 is 16 residues long. The trim removed 1 base at V and 4 bases at J, leaving 5 bases unmatched. In DNA form, the CDR3 reads TGTGCCAGCAGCCAAGGAGCTAGCGGGGCTTACAATGAGCAGTTCTTC. It specifies CASSQGASGAYNEQFF.

The chain couples TRBV16 to TRBJ1-3; tentatively, D is TRBD1 (5 bases). In germline, CDR1 is KGHSY, CDR2 FQNENV. V was clipped by 0 bases and J by 0 bases, with 12 bases between them. The CDR3 loop spans 17 amino acids. The CDR3 region is CASSQSGIRASGNTIYF. CDR3 DNA: TGTGCCAGCAGCCAATCGGGCATCAGGGCCTCTGGAAACACCATATATTTT.

The chain has TRBV5-1 and TRBJ1-6; D unclear. V gave up 4 bases and J gave up 5 bases, with 10 bases separating them. This CDR3 is 14 amino acids long. Germline lookup yields CDR1 SGHRS and CDR2 YFSETQ. The CDR3, as DNA: TGCGCCAGCAGCCCTGAACCAGATAATTCACCCCTCCACTTT. It yields the protein CASSPEPDNSPLHF.

The chain uses TRBV7-9 and TRBJ1-5; 7 bases map to TRBD1. Germline CDR1 SEHNR, CDR2 FQNEAQ (reference sequence). Trimming at V came to 3 bases and at J to 5 bases, leaving 7 bases not matched to a gene. There are 15 residues in the CDR3. The CDR3 region has the DNA TGTGCCAGCAGCTTCGGGCCGACAGGGCATCAGCCCCAGCATTTT. Encoded protein: CASSFGPTGHQPQHF.

In this sample, this clone turned up once. J is TRBJ2-3 and V is TRBV6-4, with TRBD2 identical over 8 bases. Germline V gene lookup returns CDR1 MRHNA and CDR2 SNTAGT. CDR3 length: 15 amino acids. V was clipped by 4 bases and J by 2 bases; unmatched bases: 5. CDR3 nucleotides: TGTGCCAGCAGTGGTAGCGGGACCTTCACAGATACGCAGTATTTT. It specifies CASSGSGTFTDTQYF.

The rearrangement uses TRBV29-1 and TRBJ2-7, with D possibly being TRBD2 (5 bases). The CDR3 has 14 residues. V was trimmed by 4 bases and J by 3 bases, leaving 16 bases between them. CDR1 and CDR2 (germline): SQVTM, ANQGSEA. The CDR3 bases are TGCAGCGTTGTGGCATCTACGGCGGGCTACGAGCAGTACTTC. Protein sequence: CSVVASTAGYEQYF.

The table lists this clone with a count of one. The chain recombines TRBV30 with TRBJ2-7; the D gene is possibly TRBD2 (5 bases). The CDR3 extends over 15 amino acids. Germline loops: CDR1 GTSNPN, CDR2 SVGIG (reference sequence). The V gene lost 1 base and the J gene lost 0 bases, with 13 bases spanning the gap. Here the CDR3 DNA reads TGTGCCTGGAGTGCGGAGGCACCCGGCTCCTACGAGCAGTACTTC. This encodes CAWSAEAPGSYEQYF.

On this clone: At one end the junction does not follow the germline gene, possibly because of a read error. The chain is built from TRBV11-2 and TRBJ2-5, with D possibly matching TRBD1 (5 bases). The CDR3 has 10 amino acids. In germline, CDR1 is SGHAT, CDR2 FQNNGV. CDR3 sequence (DNA): TGTGCCAGCAGCCAGAACAGGTTGCACTTC. This encodes CASSQNRLHF.

The J gene is TRBJ1-1, the V gene TRBV5-6, with D perhaps matching TRBD1 (6 bases). The CDR3 loop spans 16 amino acids. Germline loops: CDR1 SGHDT, CDR2 YYEEEE. V lost 5 bases, J lost 0 bases, and 17 bases lay in between. The CDR3 DNA sequence: TGTGCCAGCAGGGTCGGGACACACGCGATGAACACTGAAGCTTTCTTT. Translation gives CASRVGTHAMNTEAFF.

V is TRBV28 and J is TRBJ1-1; TRBD1 aligns across 7 bases. The CDR3 length is 14 residues. Germline CDR1 MDHEN, CDR2 SYDVKM. Unmatched junction bases numbered 5, after V lost 3 bases and J lost 4 bases. The CDR3 sequence is CASSLMRTGTEAFF. The CDR3 nucleotides read TGTGCCAGCAGTTTGATGAGGACAGGCACTGAAGCTTTCTTT. Full variable domain (missing parts from reference TRBV28 and TRBJ1-1): DVKVTQSSRYLVKRTGEKVFLECVQDMDHENMFWYRQDPGLGLRLIYFSYDVKMKEKGDIPEGYSVSREKKERFSLILESASTNQTSMYLCASSLMRTGTEAFFGQGTRLTVV.

This clone was seen once. The chain joins TRBV18 to TRBJ1-1; 9 positions match TRBD1. The V gene end was trimmed by 3 bases and the J gene end by 2 bases; junction bases not matched to a gene: 4. CDR1 KGHSH and CDR2 LQKENI come from the germline V gene. The CDR3 is 15 amino acids. The CDR3 protein is CASSPGGQGNTEAFF. The DNA of the CDR3 is TGTGCCAGCTCACCGGGGGGACAGGGAAACACTGAAGCTTTCTTT.

The chain uses TRBV2 and TRBJ2-7, with 10 nucleotides matching TRBD1. The V gene's germline CDR1 is SNHLY and CDR2 FYNNEI. This CDR3 contains 16 residues. Trimming took 2 bases from V and 2 from J; bases not matched to a gene: 6. In nucleotides, the CDR3 is TGTGCCAGCAGTGAACTCGGGACAGGGGCAACCTACGAGCAGTACTTC. As protein: CASSELGTGATYEQYF.

This clone has ten or more counts. The rearrangement uses TRBV5-5 and TRBJ1-2; 7 positions match TRBD1. The J segment lost 4 bases and the V segment lost 0 bases, leaving 3 bases of the junction unmatched. Germline CDR1 reads SGHKS; CDR2 reads YYEKEE (reference sequence). There are 14 residues in the CDR3. For the CDR3, the DNA is TGTGCCAGCAGCTTGGAGACAGGGCTCTATGGCTACACCTTC. It is translated as CASSLETGLYGYTF.

The genes are TRBV5-4 and TRBJ1-6; D possibly corresponds to TRBD1 (5 bases). Per germline, CDR1 SGHNT and CDR2 YYREEE (reference sequence). This CDR3 is 16 amino acids long. The ends were cut back, 0 bases at V and 5 bases at J, with 12 bases in the middle. This chain's CDR3 is CASSLAGGVNNSPLHF. The CDR3 coding sequence is TGTGCCAGCAGCTTGGCCGGGGGGGTTAATAATTCACCCCTCCACTTT.

A few counts support this clone. This chain joins TRBV5-1 and TRBJ1-2; no definite D call. V lost 3 bases, J lost 7 bases, and 19 bases lay in between. The CDR3 totals 15 residues. The germline V gene encodes CDR1 SGHRS and CDR2 YFSETQ. The chain's CDR3 is CASSSQMSVAGGYTF. CDR3 DNA: TGCGCCAGCAGCTCCCAGATGTCGGTAGCGGGTGGCTACACCTTC.

V usage is TRBV11-3 and J usage is TRBJ1-2; D is ambiguous. CDR3 size: 11 residues. The V gene lost 3 bases and the J gene lost 9 bases, with 8 bases spanning the gap. Germline CDR1 is SGHNT and CDR2 is YENEEA. Here the CDR3 DNA reads TGTGCCAGCAGCTTTGGCAGAAGCTACACCTTC. It is translated as CASSFGRSYTF.

The genes are TRBV7-2 and TRBJ2-7; D is possibly TRBD2 (6 bases). The CDR3 extends over 16 amino acids. Germline V gene lookup returns CDR1 SGHTA and CDR2 FQGNSA. V was clipped by 1 base and J by 0 bases, with 13 bases between them. The CDR3 bases are TGTGCCAGCAGCTTAGAACCGGGAGTGGGCTCCTACGAGCAGTACTTC. Translating it yields CASSLEPGVGSYEQYF. The full variable domain, in which reference TRBV7-2 and TRBJ2-7 provide the parts outside the CDR3, is GAGVSQSPSNKVTEKGKDVELRCDPISGHTALYWYRQSLGQGLEFLIYFQGNSAPDKSGLPSDRFSAERTGGSVSTLTIQRTQQEDSAVYLCASSLEPGVGSYEQYFGPGTRLTVT.